The sequence of this TCR beta chain was determined in a study of T-cell memory formation after mild COVID-19. This clonotype was observed at least ten times. Its target is unknown. Whole-study findings and limits: While clones contracting from day 15 to 85 were balanced between CD4 and CD8, later expanders leaned CD4+.

There are 14 residues in the CDR3. V was trimmed by 1 base and J by 2 bases, leaving 9 bases between them. TCRdb ran MiXCR on the 5' RACE reads and lists one entry per CDR3 protein. The sample contains 130,000 to 150,000 distinct CDR3 sequences, roughly 6.3% of which appear only once. The rearrangement joins TRBV12-3 or TRBV12-4 to TRBJ2-7; D may be TRBD2 (6 bases). Material: PBMCs or a T cell subset sorted from them (not recorded which). This clonotype was sampled from an adult woman who had mild COVID-19 (a few samples of this study predate the infection). Cell type and time point are not known. The CDR3 is CASSLVGGTYEQYF. CDR3 nucleotides: TGTGCCAGCAGTTTAGTCGGGGGTACCTACGAGCAGTACTTC.